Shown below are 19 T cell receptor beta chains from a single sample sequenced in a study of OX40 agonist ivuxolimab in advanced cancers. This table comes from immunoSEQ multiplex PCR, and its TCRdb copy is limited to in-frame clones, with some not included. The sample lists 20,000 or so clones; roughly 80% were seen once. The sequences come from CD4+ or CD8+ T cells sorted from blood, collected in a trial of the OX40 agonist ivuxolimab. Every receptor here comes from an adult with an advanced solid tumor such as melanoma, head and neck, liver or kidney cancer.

The CDR3 sequence is CASSDPGDRYEQYF. In nucleotides, the CDR3 is TGTGCCAGCAGTGACCCCGGGGACCGCTACGAGCAGTACTTC. This chain uses TRBV25-1 with TRBJ2-7; D tentatively reads TRBD1 or TRBD2 (5 bases each). Per the germline V gene, CDR1 is MGHDK and CDR2 is SYGVNS. The CDR3 sequence is 14 residues long. The V and J ends lost 3 bases and 3 bases respectively, with 12 bases between them.

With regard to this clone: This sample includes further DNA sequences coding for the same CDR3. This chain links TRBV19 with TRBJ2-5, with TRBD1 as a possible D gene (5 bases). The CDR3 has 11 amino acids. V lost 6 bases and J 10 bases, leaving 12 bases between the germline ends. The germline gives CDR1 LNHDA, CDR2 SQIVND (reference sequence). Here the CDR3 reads CASSLKTVQYF. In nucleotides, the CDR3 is TGTGCCAGTAGCCTGAAGACAGTCCAGTACTTC.

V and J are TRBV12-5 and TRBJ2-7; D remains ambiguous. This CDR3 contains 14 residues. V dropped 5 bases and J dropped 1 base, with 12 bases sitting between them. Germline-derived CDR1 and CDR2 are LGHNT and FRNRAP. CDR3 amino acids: CASGPLSRSYEQYF. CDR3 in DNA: TGTGCTAGTGGTCCCCTCAGTAGATCCTACGAGCAGTACTTC.

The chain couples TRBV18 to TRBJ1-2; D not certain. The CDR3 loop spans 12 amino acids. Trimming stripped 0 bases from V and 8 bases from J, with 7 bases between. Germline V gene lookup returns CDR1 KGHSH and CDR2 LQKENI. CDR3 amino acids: CASSPPSGGYTF. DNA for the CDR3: TGTGCCAGCTCACCACCGAGTGGCGGCTACACCTTC.

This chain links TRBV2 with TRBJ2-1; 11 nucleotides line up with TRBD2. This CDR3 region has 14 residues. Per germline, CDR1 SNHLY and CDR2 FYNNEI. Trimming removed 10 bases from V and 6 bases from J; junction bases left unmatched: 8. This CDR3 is CATTLAGVPNEQFF. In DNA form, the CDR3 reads TGTGCCACTACACTAGCGGGAGTCCCCAATGAGCAGTTCTTC.

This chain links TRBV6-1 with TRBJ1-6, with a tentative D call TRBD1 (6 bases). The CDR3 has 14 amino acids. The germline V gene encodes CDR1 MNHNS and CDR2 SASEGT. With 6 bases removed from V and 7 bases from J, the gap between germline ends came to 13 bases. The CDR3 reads CASRGTGANSPLHF. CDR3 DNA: TGTGCCAGCAGGGGCACGGGGGCCAATTCACCCCTCCACTTT.

The CDR3 here is CASRPGQGNYGYTF. The CDR3 DNA reads as TGTGCCAGCCGTCCGGGACAGGGTAACTATGGCTACACCTTC. The rearrangement joins TRBV2 to TRBJ1-2; 9 nucleotides match TRBD1. V was clipped by 8 bases and J by 1 base; unmatched bases: 5. The germline gives CDR1 SNHLY, CDR2 FYNNEI. CDR3 length: 14 residues.

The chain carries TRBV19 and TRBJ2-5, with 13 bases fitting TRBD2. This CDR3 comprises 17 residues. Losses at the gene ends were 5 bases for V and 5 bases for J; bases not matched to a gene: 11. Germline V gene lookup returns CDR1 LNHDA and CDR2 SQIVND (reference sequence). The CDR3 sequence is CASSSSGTSGIWETQYF. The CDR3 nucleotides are TGTGCCAGTAGTTCGTCCGGGACTAGCGGGATATGGGAGACCCAGTACTTC.

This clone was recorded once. The CDR3 bases are TGTGCCAGTAGTGACAGGGCCGGGGAGCTGTTTTTT. Its translation is CASSDRAGELFF. The chain joins TRBV19 to TRBJ2-2; 7 positions agree with TRBD1. V gave up 5 bases and J gave up 6 bases; unmatched junction bases: 0. Germline V gene data show CDR1 as LNHDA and CDR2 as SQIVND (reference sequence). CDR3 length: 12 amino acids.

The CDR3: CASSAPEIRRTYEQYF. CDR3 in DNA: TGTGCCAGCAGTGCGCCAGAAATTCGAAGAACCTACGAGCAGTACTTC. The chain joins TRBV6-1 to TRBJ2-7; D gene uncertain. V lost 4 bases to trimming and J lost 2 bases, with 18 bases between them. Germline lookup yields CDR1 MNHNS and CDR2 SASEGT. The CDR3 contains 16 residues.

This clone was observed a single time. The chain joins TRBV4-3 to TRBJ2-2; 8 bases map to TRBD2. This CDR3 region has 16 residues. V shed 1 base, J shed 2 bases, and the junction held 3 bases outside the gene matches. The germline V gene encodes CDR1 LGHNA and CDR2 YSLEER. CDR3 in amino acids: CASSQGTSGNTGELFF. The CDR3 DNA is TGCGCCAGCAGCCAAGGAACTAGCGGAAACACCGGGGAGCTGTTTTTT.

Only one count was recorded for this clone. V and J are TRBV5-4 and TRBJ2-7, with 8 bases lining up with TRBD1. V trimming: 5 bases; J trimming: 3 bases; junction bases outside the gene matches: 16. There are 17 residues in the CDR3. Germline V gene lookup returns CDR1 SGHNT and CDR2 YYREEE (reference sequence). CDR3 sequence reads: CASRPLPQGAHFYEQYF. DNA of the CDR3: TGTGCCAGCAGACCCCTACCTCAGGGGGCCCACTTCTACGAGCAGTACTTC.

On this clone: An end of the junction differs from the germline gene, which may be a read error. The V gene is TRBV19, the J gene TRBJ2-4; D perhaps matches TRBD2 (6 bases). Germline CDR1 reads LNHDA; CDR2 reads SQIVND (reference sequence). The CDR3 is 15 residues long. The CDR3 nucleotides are TGTGCCAGTAGAACACCCGGAGGGGAAAAAAGCATTCAGTACTTC. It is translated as CASRTPGGEKSIQYF.

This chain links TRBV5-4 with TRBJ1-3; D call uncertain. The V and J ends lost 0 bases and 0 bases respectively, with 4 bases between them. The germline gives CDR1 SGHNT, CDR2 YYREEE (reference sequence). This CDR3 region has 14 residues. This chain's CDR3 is CASSLDFSGNTIYF. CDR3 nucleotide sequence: TGTGCCAGCAGCTTGGACTTCTCTGGAAACACCATATATTTT. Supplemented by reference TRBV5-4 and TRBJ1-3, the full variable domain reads ETGVTQSPTHLIKTRGQQVTLRCSSQSGHNTVSWYQQALGQGPQFIFQYYREEENGRGNFPPRFSGLQFPNYSSELNVNALELDDSALYLCASSLDFSGNTIYFGEGSWLTVV.

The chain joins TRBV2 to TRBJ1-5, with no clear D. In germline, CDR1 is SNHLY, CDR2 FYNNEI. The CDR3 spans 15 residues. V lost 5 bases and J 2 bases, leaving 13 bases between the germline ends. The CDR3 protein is CASSITFTGNQPQHF. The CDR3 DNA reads TGTGCCAGCAGTATAACTTTTACAGGCAATCAGCCCCAGCATTTT.

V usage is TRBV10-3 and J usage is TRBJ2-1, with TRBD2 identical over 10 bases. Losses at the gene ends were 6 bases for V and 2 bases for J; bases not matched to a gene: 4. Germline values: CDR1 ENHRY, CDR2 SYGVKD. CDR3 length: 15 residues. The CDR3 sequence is CAIRGAGGAYNEQFF. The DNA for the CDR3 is TGTGCCATCAGGGGAGCGGGAGGGGCCTACAATGAGCAGTTCTTC.

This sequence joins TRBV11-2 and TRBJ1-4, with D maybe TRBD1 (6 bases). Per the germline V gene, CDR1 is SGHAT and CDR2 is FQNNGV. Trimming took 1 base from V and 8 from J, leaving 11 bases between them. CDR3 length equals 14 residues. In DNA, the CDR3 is TGTGCCAGCAGCTTAGTCGGGGGCCGAGAAAAACTGTTTTTT. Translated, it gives CASSLVGGREKLFF.

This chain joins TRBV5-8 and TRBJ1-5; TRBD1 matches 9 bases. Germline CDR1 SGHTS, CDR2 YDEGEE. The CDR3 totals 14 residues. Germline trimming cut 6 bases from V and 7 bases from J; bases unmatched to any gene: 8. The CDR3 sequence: CASNSGQGVQPQHF. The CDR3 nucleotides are TGTGCCAGCAACTCGGGACAGGGTGTGCAGCCCCAGCATTTT.

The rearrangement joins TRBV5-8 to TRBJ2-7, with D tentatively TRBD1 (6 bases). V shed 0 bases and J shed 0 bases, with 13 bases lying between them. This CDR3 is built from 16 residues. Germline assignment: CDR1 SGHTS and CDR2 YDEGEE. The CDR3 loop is CASSLGQDYFSYEQYF. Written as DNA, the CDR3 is TGTGCCAGCAGCTTGGGACAGGATTATTTCTCCTACGAGCAGTACTTC. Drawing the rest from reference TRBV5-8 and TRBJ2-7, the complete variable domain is EAGVTQSPTHLIKTRGQQATLRCSPISGHTSVYWYQQALGLGLQFLLWYDEGEERNRGNFPPRFSGRQFPNYSSELNVNALELEDSALYLCASSLGQDYFSYEQYFGPGTRLTVT.